The 10 T cell receptor beta chains below come from one sample, sequenced in a study of T cells in Graves' hyperthyroidism and ophthalmopathy. What was amplified from RNA transcripts were TCR beta CDR3 regions. In the first-round RT-PCR of the TCR CDR3, the HTBI primer set was used. MiXCR, applied by TCRdb to the multiplex PCR reads, yields one record per CDR3 protein. The sample yields around 620,000 distinct CDR3 sequences, 14% seen once. Sequences were obtained from blood. The receptors derive from a woman younger than 35 with Graves' ophthalmopathy.

This clonotype was seen only a few times. This chain joins TRBV27 and TRBJ2-7; D is perhaps TRBD1 or TRBD2 (6 bases each). CDR1 is MNHEY and CDR2 is SMNVEV in the germline V gene (reference sequence). Trimming shortened V by 2 bases and J by 7 bases, and 24 bases separated the two germline ends. This CDR3 comprises 17 residues. CDR3 coding DNA: TGTGCCAGCAGTTTAGCTGGGACACCCAGCGGGTATGGAGAGCAGTACTTC. Protein product: CASSLAGTPSGYGEQYF.

This clonotype was recorded a few times. The chain has TRBV29-1 and TRBJ1-1, with 8 bases fitting TRBD1. V shed 7 bases and J 3 bases; nucleotides not matched to a gene: 10. The germline V gene has CDR1 SQVTM and CDR2 ANQGSEA. The CDR3 extends over 14 amino acids. The DNA of the CDR3 is TGCAGCGCCCTAGGAACAGGGGGGTACACTGAAGCTTTCTTT. As protein: CSALGTGGYTEAFF.

This clonotype appeared many times. The chain is built from TRBV18 and TRBJ2-7; 8 bases map to TRBD2. Trimming at V came to 2 bases and at J to 6 bases, leaving 12 bases not matched to a gene. CDR3 length: 16 residues. Germline lookup yields CDR1 KGHSH and CDR2 LQKENI. CDR3 protein: CASSPTGSGSQVEQYF. CDR3 sequence (DNA): TGTGCCAGCTCACCAACCGGGAGCGGGAGTCAGGTCGAGCAGTACTTC.

This chain uses TRBV29-1 with TRBJ2-1; D remains ambiguous. The CDR3 contains 14 residues. Trimming took off 7 bases at V and 2 bases at J, with 15 bases between the two ends. Germline CDR1 reads SQVTM; CDR2 reads ANQGSEA. CDR3 in amino acids: CSGQPSTTYNEQFF. DNA for the CDR3: TGCAGCGGACAACCCTCTACGACCTACAATGAGCAGTTCTTC.

This rearrangement joins TRBV20-1 to TRBJ2-7; 7 bases match TRBD2. There are 16 residues in the CDR3. The germline CDR1 and CDR2 sequences are DFQATT and SNEGSKA (reference sequence). Trimming removed 1 base from V and 0 bases from J; junction bases left unmatched: 9. CDR3 nucleotides: TGCAGTGCTAGAGCAGGGAGCGGGAACCCCTCCTACGAGCAGTACTTC. It encodes CSARAGSGNPSYEQYF.

In this sample, this clonotype turned up a few times. V and J are TRBV11-3 and TRBJ2-1, with 11 bases fitting TRBD1. The junction had 13 bases not matched to a gene; V was cut back by 7 bases and J by 8 bases. The CDR3 consists of 16 residues. Looked up from germline, CDR1 is SGHNT and CDR2 is YENEEA. This CDR3 reads CASMRRDGTGGYEQFF. CDR3 DNA: TGTGCCAGCATGCGGAGGGACGGGACAGGGGGGTATGAGCAGTTCTTC.

The sample holds many counts of this clonotype. The chain links TRBV12-3 or TRBV12-4 to TRBJ1-1, with D possibly being TRBD1 (6 bases). The CDR3 has 14 residues. With 7 bases removed from V and 1 base from J, the gap between germline ends came to 13 bases. The CDR3 is CASITGFGNTEAFF. The CDR3 region has the DNA TGTGCCAGCATCACAGGGTTTGGGAACACTGAAGCTTTCTTT.

The sample holds many counts of this clonotype. Written as DNA, the CDR3 is TGTGCCAGCAGCTCCGGGGGAGCGTACAATGAGCAGTTCTTC. It codes for CASSSGGAYNEQFF. The chain joins TRBV7-2 to TRBJ2-1; D might be TRBD2 (6 bases). V lost 4 bases, J lost 4 bases, and 11 bases lay in between. The CDR3 length is 14 residues. Germline V lookup: CDR1 SGHTA, CDR2 FQGNSA. Supplemented by reference TRBV7-2 and TRBJ2-1, the full variable domain reads GAGVSQSPSNKVTEKGKDVELRCDPISGHTALYWYRQSLGQGLEFLIYFQGNSAPDKSGLPSDRFSAERTGGSVSTLTIQRTQQEDSAVYLCASSSGGAYNEQFFGPGTRLTVL.

This clonotype was counted many times. The chain joins TRBV20-1 to TRBJ2-7; TRBD2 aligns across 7 bases. The CDR3 runs 12 residues. CDR1 is DFQATT and CDR2 is SNEGSKA in the germline V gene (reference sequence). Unmatched junction bases numbered 9, after V lost 6 bases and J lost 7 bases. CDR3 sequence reads: CSARAYGGEQYF. The CDR3 nucleotides read TGCAGTGCCCGGGCCTACGGGGGGGAGCAGTACTTC.

In this sample, this clonotype turned up many times. The J gene is TRBJ1-1, the V gene TRBV29-1, with D unclear. Between the trimmed V and J ends, which lost 5 bases and 2 bases, there was a span of 12 bases. CDR1 is SQVTM and CDR2 is ANQGSEA in the germline V gene. The CDR3 runs to 13 residues. The CDR3: CSVSRRRNTEAFF. CDR3 sequence (DNA): TGCAGCGTTAGCCGGCGAAGAAACACTGAAGCTTTCTTT. The full variable domain, rest sourced from reference TRBV29-1 and TRBJ1-1, is SAVISQKPSRDICQRGTSLTIQCQVDSQVTMMFWYRQQPGQSLTLIATANQGSEATYESGFVIDKFPISRPNLTFSTLTVSNMSPEDSSIYLCSVSRRRNTEAFFGQGTRLTVV.